This TCR beta chain was sequenced during a study of human T cells and chemical hapten exposure. Whole-study findings and limits: Sensitizing with DPC caused no change in TCRs above 1 in 1000 frequency.

Germline loops: CDR1 SGHKS, CDR2 YYEKEE (reference sequence). This CDR3 contains 15 residues. V gave up 3 bases and J gave up 2 bases; unmatched junction bases: 5. Time point of the sample: patch test 2, 6 weeks after DPC sensitization. The treatment is: therapeutic diphenylcyclopropenone sensitization with weekly scalp DPC. For this clonotype: Its target is not known.

MiXCR was run by TCRdb on the RACE reads, yielding one entry per CDR3 protein. The data contain around 360,000 distinct CDR3 sequences, around 6% of them singletons. The clonotype comes from a young woman with alopecia areata. Some clones in this sample may be carry-over from other donors' samples. The starting material was whole blood, obtained in connection with sensitization to the hapten diphenylcyclopropenone (DPC). The gene calls are TRBV5-5 and TRBJ2-3, with TRBD1 matching over 8 bases. The CDR3 sequence: CASSSTGAHTDTQYF. As DNA, the CDR3 is TGTGCCAGCAGCTCGACAGGGGCCCACACAGATACGCAGTATTTT.